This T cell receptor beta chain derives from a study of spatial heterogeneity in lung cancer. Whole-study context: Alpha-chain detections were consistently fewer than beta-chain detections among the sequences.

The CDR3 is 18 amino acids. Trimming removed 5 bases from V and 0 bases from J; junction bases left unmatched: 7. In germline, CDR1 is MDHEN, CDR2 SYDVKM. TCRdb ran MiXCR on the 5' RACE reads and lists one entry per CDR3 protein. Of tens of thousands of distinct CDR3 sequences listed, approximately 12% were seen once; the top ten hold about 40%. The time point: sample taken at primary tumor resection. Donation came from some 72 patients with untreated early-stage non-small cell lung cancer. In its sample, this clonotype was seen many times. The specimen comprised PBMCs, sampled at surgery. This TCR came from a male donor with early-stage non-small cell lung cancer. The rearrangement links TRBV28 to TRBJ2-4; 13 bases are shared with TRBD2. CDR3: CASSPGLAGPLAKNIQYF. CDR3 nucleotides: TGTGCCAGCAGTCCGGGACTAGCGGGACCACTAGCCAAAAACATTCAGTACTTC.